The 19 T cell receptor beta chains below were found in one sample sequenced in a study of blood T cell repertoires in COVID-19. Method: immunoSEQ multiplex PCR; TCRdb's copy keeps in-frame clones and lacks some. Of around 120,000 clones listed, roughly nine tenths were seen once; the top ten hold about 30%. The sample consisted of peripheral blood. These receptor sequences come from an elderly woman with acute or convalescent COVID-19.

V gene TRBV7-9 combines with J gene TRBJ2-6; possibly TRBD1 for D (6 bases). Trimming shortened V by 5 bases and J by 0 bases, and 8 bases separated the two germline ends. CDR3 length: 15 residues. Germline V gene data show CDR1 as SEHNR and CDR2 as FQNEAQ (reference sequence). The CDR3 bases are TGTGCCAGCAGCGTGACAGGCTCTGGGGCCAACGTCCTGACTTTC. Translating gives CASSVTGSGANVLTF. The full variable domain, in which reference TRBV7-9 and TRBJ2-6 provide the parts outside the CDR3, is DTGVSQNPRHKITKRGQNVTFRCDPISEHNRLYWYRQTLGQGPEFLTYFQNEAQLEKSRLLSDRFSAERPKGSFSTLEIQRTEQGDSAMYLCASSVTGSGANVLTFGAGSRLTVL.

This rearrangement joins TRBV28 to TRBJ2-2, with D possibly being TRBD1 (6 bases). The CDR3 runs 15 residues. Germline V gene sequence: CDR1 MDHEN, CDR2 SYDVKM. Trimming took 0 bases from V and 2 from J, leaving 7 bases between them. The CDR3 bases are TGTGCCAGCAGTTTATGGGGGGCAAACACCGGGGAGCTGTTTTTT. It translates to CASSLWGANTGELFF.

The chain joins TRBV2 to TRBJ2-7; D possibly corresponds to TRBD1 (5 bases). Trimming pared 8 bases from V and 3 bases from J, leaving 11 bases between. Germline V gene lookup returns CDR1 SNHLY and CDR2 FYNNEI. The CDR3 contains 12 residues. DNA of the CDR3: TGTGCCAGCCAGGGTGGCCTCTACGAGCAGTACTTC. This gives the protein CASQGGLYEQYF. The complete variable domain, with remaining parts taken from reference TRBV2 and TRBJ2-7, reads EPEVTQTPSHQVTQMGQEVILRCVPISNHLYFYWYRQILGQKVEFLVSFYNNEISEKSEIFDDQFSVERPDGSNFTLKIRSTKLEDSAMYFCASQGGLYEQYFGPGTRLTVT.

This clone was observed a handful of times. This chain joins TRBV3-1 (or the pseudogene TRBV3-2) and TRBJ1-3, with a possible D match to TRBD1 (5 bases). This CDR3 region has 15 residues. Germline CDR1 reads LGHDT; CDR2 reads YNNKEL (reference sequence). V was pared by 4 bases and J by 0 bases, with 10 bases between. CDR3 region: CASSPTAISGNTIYF. Written as DNA, the CDR3 is TGTGCCAGCAGCCCGACAGCAATCTCTGGAAACACCATATATTTT.

This chain links TRBV3-1 (or the pseudogene TRBV3-2) with TRBJ2-3; 7 bases align to TRBD1. This CDR3 spans 14 amino acids. Germline values: CDR1 LGHDT, CDR2 YNNKEL (reference sequence). V lost 4 bases, J lost 2 bases, and 3 bases stayed unmatched. The CDR3 loop reads CASSPTGFTDTQYF. CDR3 DNA: TGTGCCAGCAGCCCGACAGGGTTCACAGATACGCAGTATTTT.

V usage is TRBV4-3 and J usage is TRBJ2-5; 11 nucleotides agree with TRBD2. V shed 1 base, J shed 2 bases, and the junction held 0 bases outside the gene matches. Germline CDR1 reads LGHNA; CDR2 reads YSLEER. The CDR3 sequence is 15 residues long. CDR3 residues: CASSQGTSGQETQYF. The CDR3 DNA reads as TGCGCCAGCAGCCAAGGGACTAGCGGGCAAGAGACCCAGTACTTC.

The chain has TRBV6-1 and TRBJ1-2; no reliable D call. V dropped 2 bases and J dropped 3 bases, with 4 bases sitting between them. The CDR3 contains 12 residues. Germline V gene data show CDR1 as MNHNS and CDR2 as SASEGT. The CDR3 DNA is TGTGCCAGCAGTGAAACGGACTATGGCTACACCTTC. It yields the protein CASSETDYGYTF.

The DNA of the CDR3 is TGTGCCAGCAGCCGAACAGGGGAAGGCTACACCTTC. It specifies CASSRTGEGYTF. This rearrangement joins TRBV3-1 (or the pseudogene TRBV3-2) to TRBJ1-2; TRBD1 matches 7 bases. Losses at the gene ends were 4 bases for V and 8 bases for J; bases not matched to a gene: 4. Germline CDR1 reads LGHDT; CDR2 reads YNNKEL (reference sequence). The length of the CDR3 is 12 residues.

The CDR3 DNA sequence: TGCAGTGCTAGTGACAGCTATGGCTACACCTTC. It encodes CSASDSYGYTF. V gene TRBV20-1 combines with J gene TRBJ1-2, with a weak D call TRBD1 (5 bases). With 3 bases removed from V and 4 bases from J, the gap between germline ends came to 6 bases. The CDR3 spans 11 residues. The V gene's germline CDR1 is DFQATT and CDR2 SNEGSKA (reference sequence).

This chain uses TRBV27 with TRBJ1-2; possible D gene TRBD1, 5 bases. The V end lost 8 bases, the J end lost 2 bases, and 21 bases lay between the germline ends. Germline CDR1 and CDR2: MNHEY and SMNVEV (reference sequence). The length of the CDR3 is 16 residues. CDR3 residues: CASGFGGTVRNYGYTF. The CDR3 DNA sequence: TGTGCCAGCGGCTTCGGGGGAACGGTTCGAAACTATGGCTACACCTTC.

CDR3 residues: CASSELAGAAYEQYF. CDR3 coding DNA: TGTGCCAGCAGCGAGCTAGCGGGGGCAGCCTACGAGCAGTACTTC. The V and J genes are TRBV9 and TRBJ2-7, with 10 bases fitting TRBD2. The CDR3 sequence is 15 residues long. Per germline, CDR1 SGDLS and CDR2 YYNGEE. V lost 3 bases and J lost 2; bases outside the gene matches: 5. The full variable domain, its missing parts supplied by reference TRBV9 and TRBJ2-7, is DSGVTQTPKHLITATGQRVTLRCSPRSGDLSVYWYQQSLDQGLQFLIQYYNGEERAKGNILERFSAQQFPDLHSELNLSSLELGDSALYFCASSELAGAAYEQYFGPGTRLTVT.

Only one count was recorded for this clone. The chain joins TRBV28 to TRBJ1-1, with D tentatively TRBD1 (5 bases). Germline V gene sequence: CDR1 MDHEN, CDR2 SYDVKM. The CDR3 covers 13 residues. Trimming pared 7 bases from V and 4 bases from J, leaving 13 bases between. The CDR3 DNA is TGTGCCAGCACCTTTGGGGGGGGCACTGAAGCTTTCTTT. The encoded protein is CASTFGGGTEAFF.

The chain links TRBV6-2 or TRBV6-3 to TRBJ2-5; TRBD1 aligns across 8 bases. The germline V gene has CDR1 MNHEY and CDR2 SVGEGT. This CDR3 is built from 11 residues. The V gene end was trimmed by 5 bases and the J gene end by 7 bases; junction bases not matched to a gene: 0. The CDR3 region is CASSTGGTQYF. CDR3 DNA sequence: TGTGCCAGCAGTACAGGGGGGACCCAGTACTTC.

The rearrangement joins TRBV6-5 to TRBJ2-7, with D possibly TRBD1 on 5 matching bases. CDR1 is MNHEY, CDR2 SVGAGI, per germline. CDR3 length: 13 residues. V lost 5 bases to trimming and J lost 0 bases, with 8 bases between them. The DNA of the CDR3 is TGTGCCAGCAGTCAGGGTGGCTCCTACGAGCAGTACTTC. This translates into CASSQGGSYEQYF.

This chain joins TRBV6-6 and TRBJ1-5; D not certain. Germline CDR1 and CDR2: MNHNY and SVGAGI (reference sequence). CDR3 length: 20 residues. V dropped 6 bases and J dropped 0 bases, with 27 bases sitting between them. CDR3 coding DNA: TGTGCCAGCAGCAACACTCAGGACCCGAGGGCAATATATAGCAATCAGCCCCAGCATTTT. Protein: CASSNTQDPRAIYSNQPQHF.

The chain combines TRBV4-1 with TRBJ1-1; D unclear. Trimming shortened V by 2 bases and J by 1 base, and 8 bases separated the two germline ends. The CDR3 is made up of 14 amino acids. From germline, CDR1 is MGHRA and CDR2 YSYEKL. The CDR3 nucleotides are TGCGCCAGCAGCCAACCTACAGAGAACACTGAAGCTTTCTTT. The encoded protein is CASSQPTENTEAFF.

The J gene is TRBJ2-4, the V gene TRBV19, with D perhaps matching TRBD2 (6 bases). Deletions cut 5 bases from V and 13 bases from J, with 15 bases between. CDR1 and CDR2 (germline): LNHDA, SQIVND (reference sequence). This CDR3 region has 12 residues. The CDR3, as DNA: TGTGCCAGTAGTCCCGGACTATCGGTACAGTACTTC. This gives the protein CASSPGLSVQYF.

This chain connects TRBV29-1 to TRBJ2-7; D call uncertain. With 5 bases removed from V and 3 bases from J, the gap between germline ends came to 8 bases. The CDR3 has 11 amino acids. CDR1 is SQVTM, CDR2 ANQGSEA, per germline. Here the CDR3 DNA reads TGCAGCGTTTCCGACAACTACGAGCAGTACTTC. Residues: CSVSDNYEQYF.

This chain connects TRBV4-1 to TRBJ1-1; 8 bases align to TRBD1. The CDR3 is made up of 16 amino acids. Germline assignment: CDR1 MGHRA and CDR2 YSYEKL. Trimming cost V 3 bases and J 0 bases; bases outside gene matches: 6. The CDR3 DNA reads as TGCGCCAGCAGCCAGACGACAGGGGTTATGAACACTGAAGCTTTCTTT. Translating gives CASSQTTGVMNTEAFF.